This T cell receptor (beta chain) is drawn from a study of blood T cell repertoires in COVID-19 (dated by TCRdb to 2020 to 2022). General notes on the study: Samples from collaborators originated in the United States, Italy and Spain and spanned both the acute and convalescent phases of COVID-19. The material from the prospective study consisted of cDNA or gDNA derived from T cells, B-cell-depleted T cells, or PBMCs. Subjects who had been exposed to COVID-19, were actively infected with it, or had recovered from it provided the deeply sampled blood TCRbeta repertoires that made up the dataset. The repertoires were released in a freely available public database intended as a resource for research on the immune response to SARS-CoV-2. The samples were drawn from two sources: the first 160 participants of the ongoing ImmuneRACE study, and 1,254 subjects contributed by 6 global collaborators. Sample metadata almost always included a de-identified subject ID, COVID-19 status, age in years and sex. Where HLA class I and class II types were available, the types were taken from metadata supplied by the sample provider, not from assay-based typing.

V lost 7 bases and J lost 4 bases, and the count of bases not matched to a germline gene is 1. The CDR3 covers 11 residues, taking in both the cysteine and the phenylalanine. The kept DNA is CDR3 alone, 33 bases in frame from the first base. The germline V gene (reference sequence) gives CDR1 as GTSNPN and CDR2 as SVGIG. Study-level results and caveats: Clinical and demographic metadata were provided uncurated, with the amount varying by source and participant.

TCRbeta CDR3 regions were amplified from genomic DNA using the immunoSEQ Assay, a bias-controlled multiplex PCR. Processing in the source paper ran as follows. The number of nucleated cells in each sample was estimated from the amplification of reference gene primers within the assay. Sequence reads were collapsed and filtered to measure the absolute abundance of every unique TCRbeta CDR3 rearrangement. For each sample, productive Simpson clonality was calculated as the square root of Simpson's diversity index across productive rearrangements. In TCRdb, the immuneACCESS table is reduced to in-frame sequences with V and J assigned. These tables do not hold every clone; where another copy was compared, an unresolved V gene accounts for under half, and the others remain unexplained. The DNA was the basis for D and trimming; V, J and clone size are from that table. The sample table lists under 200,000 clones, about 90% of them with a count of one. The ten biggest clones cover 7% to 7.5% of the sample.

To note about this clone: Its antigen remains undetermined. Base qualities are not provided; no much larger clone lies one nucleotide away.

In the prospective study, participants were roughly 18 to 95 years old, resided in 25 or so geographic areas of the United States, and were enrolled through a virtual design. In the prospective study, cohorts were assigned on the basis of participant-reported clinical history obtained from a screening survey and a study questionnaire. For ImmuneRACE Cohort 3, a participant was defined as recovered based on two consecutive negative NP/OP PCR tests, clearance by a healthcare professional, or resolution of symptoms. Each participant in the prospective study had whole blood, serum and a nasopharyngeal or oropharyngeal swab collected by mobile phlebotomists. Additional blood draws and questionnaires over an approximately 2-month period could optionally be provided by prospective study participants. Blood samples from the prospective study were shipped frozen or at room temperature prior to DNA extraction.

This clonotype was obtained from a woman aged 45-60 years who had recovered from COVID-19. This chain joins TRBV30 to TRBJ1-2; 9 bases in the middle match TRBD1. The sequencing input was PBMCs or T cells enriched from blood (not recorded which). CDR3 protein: CASGQGYGYTF. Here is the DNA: TGTGCCTCGGGACAGGGCTATGGCTACACCTTC. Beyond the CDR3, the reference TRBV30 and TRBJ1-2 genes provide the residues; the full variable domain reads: SQTIHQWPATLVQPVGSPLSLECTVEGTSNPNLYWYRQAAGRGLQLLFYSVGIGQISSEVPQNLSASRPQDRQFILSSKKLLLSDSGFYLCASGQGYGYTFGSGTRLTVV.